This T cell receptor beta chain was recovered during a study of CD4+ T cells in melanoma. Broader study findings: In melanoma, neoantigen-specific CD4+ T cells reportedly differed in differentiation state. A reported correlation linked neoantigen-specific CD4+ T cells to CD8+, macrophage and B cell function.

Produced via immunoSEQ multiplex PCR; TCRdb's table is partial and in-frame only. The data contain around 100,000 clones, about 90% of them singletons. With regard to this clone: Its antigen is as yet unknown.

With 7 bases removed from V and 0 bases from J, the gap between germline ends came to 4 bases. CDR1 and CDR2 (germline): KGHSH, LQKENI. This CDR3 region has 13 residues. This receptor was identified in a human donor with melanoma. V gene TRBV18 combines with J gene TRBJ2-6; D call uncertain. The sample consisted of peripheral blood. The CDR3 region has the DNA TGTGCCAGCTTCTACTCTGGGGCCAACGTCCTGACTTTC. This codes for CASFYSGANVLTF.